This TCR beta chain derives from a study of blood T cell repertoires in COVID-19 (dated by TCRdb to 2020 to 2021). In the study overall: Collaborator samples came from the United States, Italy and Spain and covered acute and convalescent phases of COVID-19. The prospective study material was composed of cDNA or gDNA derived from T cells, B-cell-depleted T cells, or PBMCs. Deeply sampled blood TCRbeta repertoires from subjects exposed to, actively infected with, or recovered from COVID-19 were included in the dataset. The repertoires were released in a freely available public database meant as a resource for research on the immune response to SARS-CoV-2. The samples were drawn from the first 160 participants of the ongoing ImmuneRACE study and from 1,254 subjects provided by 6 global collaborators. Nearly every sample came with metadata listing a de-identified subject ID, COVID-19 status, age in years and sex. Where available, HLA class I and class II types were taken from metadata supplied by the sample provider and were not determined by assay-based typing. Findings and caveats that apply to the study as a whole: The amount of clinical and demographic metadata varied by source and participant and was provided uncurated.

Per the germline V gene, SGHAT is the CDR1 and FQNNGV is the CDR2. The CDR3 measures 14 amino acids from cysteine to phenylalanine. The CDR3 DNA has 42 bases and is translated from base 1. The germline V and J ends show losses of 4 bases and 8 bases respectively, and no gene match explains 5 bases of the junction. The immunoSEQ Assay, a bias-controlled multiplex PCR, was used to amplify TCRbeta CDR3 regions from genomic DNA. The authors' pipeline ran thus. The number of nucleated cells in each sample was estimated from the amplification of reference gene primers within the assay. To quantify the absolute abundance of each unique TCRbeta CDR3 rearrangement, sequence reads were collapsed and filtered. Productive Simpson clonality was computed per sample as the square root of Simpson's diversity index over productive rearrangements. TCRdb obtained this table from immuneACCESS and retained in-frame rearrangements with V and J assigned. These tables miss some clones; where compared with another copy, unresolved V genes account for less than half of the shortfall, and the remainder is unexplained. That table gives V, J and clone size, and the DNA gave D and trimming. Present in this sample are 170,000 or so clones, 65% to 90% of which were seen just once. The ten largest account for 1.5% of the sample.

Collaborating institutions collected whole blood in K2EDTA tubes following their own protocols. For TCRbeta analysis, collaborator samples were shipped as frozen whole blood, as isolated PBMCs, or as DNA extracted from either sample type. A word on this clone: This clone's antigen is unknown. Base qualities were left out, and no much larger clone turns up one base away.

The V gene is TRBV11-2 and the J gene is TRBJ1-4, with 9 middle bases fitting TRBD1. This sequence was found in a human donor in a cohort sampled during active COVID-19. The sample comprised peripheral blood. CDR3 sequence: CASSWGQGGEKLFF. The DNA sequence is as follows: TGTGCCAGCAGCTGGGGACAGGGAGGGGAAAAACTGTTTTTT.